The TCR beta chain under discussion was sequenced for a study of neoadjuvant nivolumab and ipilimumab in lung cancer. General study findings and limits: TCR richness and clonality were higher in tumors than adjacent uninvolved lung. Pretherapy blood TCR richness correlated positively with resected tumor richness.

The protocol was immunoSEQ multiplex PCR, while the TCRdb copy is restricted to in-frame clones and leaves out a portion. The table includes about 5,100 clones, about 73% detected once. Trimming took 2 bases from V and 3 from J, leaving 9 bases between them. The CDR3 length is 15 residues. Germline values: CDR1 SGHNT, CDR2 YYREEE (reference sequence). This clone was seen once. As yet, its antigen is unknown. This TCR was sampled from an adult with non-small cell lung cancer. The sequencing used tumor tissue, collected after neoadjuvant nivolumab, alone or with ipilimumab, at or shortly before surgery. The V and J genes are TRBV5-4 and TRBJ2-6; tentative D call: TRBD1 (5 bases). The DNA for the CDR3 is TGTGCCAGCAGCTTAAAAGGGGATGGGGCCAACGTCCTGACTTTC. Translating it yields CASSLKGDGANVLTF.